This T cell receptor beta chain was retrieved from a study of T cell responses to AZD1222 COVID-19 vaccine. Study-wide results and limits: Along spike, vaccine-associated CD4 TCRs were found throughout, with dominance at 160-218 and 743-854. Females made up more of the donors, who were largely white British, and clonal diversity may have come out too low.

CDR3 length: 19 residues. The germline CDR1 and CDR2 sequences are SGDLS and YYNGEE. The J segment lost 4 bases and the V segment lost 4 bases, leaving 21 bases of the junction unmatched. Details on this clone: Its target is not known.

Profiled with immunoSEQ multiplex PCR; TCRdb holds only in-frame clones, not every one. Among about 130,000 clones listed, under 95% were seen once. V usage is TRBV9 and J usage is TRBJ1-1; 8 nucleotides align to TRBD1. The receptor comes from an adult who received the AZD1222 COVID-19 vaccine. The sample was peripheral blood, taken 28 days after the second AZD1222 dose. The CDR3 sequence is CASSLGLPGGARSATEAFF. The CDR3 region has the DNA TGTGCCAGCAGCTTAGGGCTTCCAGGGGGCGCGAGGTCTGCCACTGAAGCTTTCTTT.